Listed here are 15 T cell receptor beta chains from one sample, sequenced in a study of blood T cell repertoires in COVID-19 (TCRdb year 2020). Libraries came from the immunoSEQ multiplex PCR assay. Not all clones reach the TCRdb copy of this immuneACCESS table, which keeps in-frame sequences only. Checked studies attribute under half of the gap to unresolved V genes and leave the rest unexplained. The sample table records 200,000 to 250,000 clones; 85% of these occur just once. Of the sample, approximately 8.2% falls within the top ten clones. Sample: PBMCs or T cells enriched from blood (not recorded which). All receptors derive from a woman in her forties or fifties with acute COVID-19.

The rearrangement joins TRBV5-1 to TRBJ2-3, with a tentative D call TRBD2 (7 bases). CDR3 size: 15 residues. Trimming took 0 bases from V and 5 from J, leaving 13 bases between them. CDR1 is SGHRS, CDR2 YFSETQ, per germline. For the CDR3, the DNA is TGCGCCAGCAGCTTGGTTGCGGGGGCCGGAGATACGCAGTATTTT. Translation: CASSLVAGAGDTQYF.

This clone was detected once. The chain combines TRBV28 with TRBJ1-2; D might be TRBD1 (6 bases). This CDR3 spans 13 amino acids. The germline V gene has CDR1 MDHEN and CDR2 SYDVKM. Trimming pared 6 bases from V and 4 bases from J, leaving 12 bases between. The CDR3 protein is CASSYGTSYGYTF. For the CDR3, the DNA is TGTGCCAGCAGCTACGGGACAAGCTATGGCTACACCTTC.

The V gene is TRBV5-1, the J gene TRBJ1-4; tentative D call: TRBD1 (5 bases). CDR3 length: 14 residues. Trimming pared 0 bases from V and 8 bases from J, leaving 11 bases between. Germline values: CDR1 SGHRS, CDR2 YFSETQ. The CDR3 nucleotides read TGCGCCAGCAGCTTGGGAGGAGGGGAGGAAAAACTGTTTTTT. Encoded protein: CASSLGGGEEKLFF.

V is TRBV6-5 and J is TRBJ1-2; 9 bases line up with TRBD1. Germline V gives CDR1 MNHEY, CDR2 SVGAGI. The junction had 12 bases not matched to a gene; V was cut back by 5 bases and J by 8 bases. This CDR3 has 15 residues. CDR3 DNA sequence: TGTGCCAGCAGTCAGAGGACAGGGGCACTTGAGGGCTACACCTTC. It codes for CASSQRTGALEGYTF.

The V gene is TRBV7-9, the J gene TRBJ1-5, with 9 positions matching TRBD1. With V trimmed by 4 bases and J by 5 bases, 3 bases remained unmatched. The CDR3 spans 14 residues. CDR1 and CDR2 from the germline V gene are SEHNR and FQNEAQ (reference sequence). The CDR3 DNA reads TGTGCCAGCAGCTCGGGACAGGGAGATCAGCCCCAGCATTTT. Protein: CASSSGQGDQPQHF. The full variable domain, with the rest looked up from reference TRBV7-9 and TRBJ1-5, is DTGVSQNPRHKITKRGQNVTFRCDPISEHNRLYWYRQTLGQGPEFLTYFQNEAQLEKSRLLSDRFSAERPKGSFSTLEIQRTEQGDSAMYLCASSSGQGDQPQHFGDGTRLSIL.

J is TRBJ2-2 and V is TRBV9; TRBD2 aligns across 10 bases. This CDR3 contains 18 residues. V lost 0 bases and J lost 0; bases outside the gene matches: 5. Germline CDR1 and CDR2: SGDLS and YYNGEE. The CDR3 DNA follows: TGTGCCAGCAGCGTAGCTCTAGCGGGGGACACGAACACCGGGGAGCTGTTTTTT. This translates into CASSVALAGDTNTGELFF.

This sequence joins TRBV29-1 and TRBJ2-1; 11 bases match TRBD2. V lost 7 bases, J lost 9 bases, and 8 bases stayed unmatched. Germline CDR1 reads SQVTM; CDR2 reads ANQGSEA. This CDR3 spans 13 amino acids. CDR3 residues: CSAVSLAGGEQFF. In nucleotides, the CDR3 is TGCAGCGCGGTGTCGCTAGCGGGGGGTGAGCAGTTCTTC.

This chain uses TRBV27 with TRBJ1-2; 7 bases are a match to TRBD1. Germline trimming cut 4 bases from V and 6 bases from J; bases unmatched to any gene: 5. This CDR3 is built from 13 residues. Germline V CDR1 and CDR2: MNHEY, SMNVEV (reference sequence). CDR3 DNA: TGTGCCAGCAGTTGGGACAGAGATCATGGCTACACCTTC. Translating gives CASSWDRDHGYTF.

The rearrangement joins TRBV5-6 to TRBJ1-2; D call uncertain. The germline V gene encodes CDR1 SGHDT and CDR2 YYEEEE. This CDR3 region has 13 residues. Trimming pared 1 base from V and 4 bases from J, leaving 8 bases between. For the CDR3, the DNA is TGTGCCAGCAGCTTGTACAGAACCTATGGCTACACCTTC. Translation gives CASSLYRTYGYTF.

The rearrangement uses TRBV5-1 and TRBJ1-1; a possible D gene is TRBD1 (6 bases). Trimming left V 3 bases short and J 7 bases short, with 19 bases between. CDR1 is SGHRS, CDR2 YFSETQ, per germline. The CDR3 contains 15 residues. The DNA for the CDR3 is TGCGCCAGCAGCTCGTTGTGGGGGACGACAGGTGAAGCTTTCTTT. This encodes CASSSLWGTTGEAFF.

This rearrangement joins TRBV9 to TRBJ2-7, with 7 bases fitting TRBD1. This CDR3 is built from 15 residues. V shed 3 bases and J 6 bases; nucleotides not matched to a gene: 12. From germline, CDR1 is SGDLS and CDR2 YYNGEE. The CDR3 sequence: CASSDRQGYPSEQYF. The CDR3 DNA reads TGTGCCAGCAGCGACCGACAGGGCTACCCTTCCGAGCAGTACTTC. Combining the CDR3 with reference TRBV9 and TRBJ2-7 gives the whole variable domain DSGVTQTPKHLITATGQRVTLRCSPRSGDLSVYWYQQSLDQGLQFLIQYYNGEERAKGNILERFSAQQFPDLHSELNLSSLELGDSALYFCASSDRQGYPSEQYFGPGTRLTVT.

V and J are TRBV5-1 and TRBJ2-5; the match to TRBD1 covers 9 bases. In germline, CDR1 is SGHRS, CDR2 YFSETQ. The junction had 10 bases not matched to a gene; V was cut back by 4 bases and J by 3 bases. The CDR3 is 16 amino acids. CDR3 in DNA: TGCGCCAGCAGCCGAGGGGACAGGGATGGGGAAGAGACCCAGTACTTC. Translating gives CASSRGDRDGEETQYF. The complete variable domain, with remaining parts taken from reference TRBV5-1 and TRBJ2-5, reads KAGVTQTPRYLIKTRGQQVTLSCSPISGHRSVSWYQQTPGQGLQFLFEYFSETQRNKGNFPGRFSGRQFSNSRSEMNVSTLELGDSALYLCASSRGDRDGEETQYFGPGTRLLVL.

J is TRBJ1-1 and V is TRBV6-2 or TRBV6-3; the D gene is possibly TRBD1 (6 bases). The CDR3 totals 16 residues. V lost 1 base and J lost 6, with 18 bases in between. From germline, CDR1 is MNHEY and CDR2 SVGEGT. The chain's CDR3 is CASSYLQGQVVPEAFF. The CDR3 DNA is TGTGCCAGCAGTTACTTACAGGGTCAGGTAGTCCCTGAAGCTTTCTTT.

V is TRBV20-1 and J is TRBJ1-1; no reliable D call. Trimming pared 3 bases from V and 7 bases from J, leaving 15 bases between. In germline, CDR1 is DFQATT, CDR2 SNEGSKA (reference sequence). The CDR3 runs 13 residues. The chain's CDR3 is CSASRVGGNEAFF. DNA for the CDR3: TGCAGTGCTAGTCGGGTAGGCGGAAATGAAGCTTTCTTT.

This chain links TRBV7-6 with TRBJ1-5, with 7 bases identical to TRBD1. J lost 5 bases, V lost 5 bases, and 9 bases had no gene match. Germline V lookup: CDR1 SGHVS, CDR2 FNYEAQ. This CDR3 comprises 15 residues. The CDR3 region has the DNA TGTGCCAGCAGCGCGTTGACAGGGCCTGATCAGCCCCAGCATTTT. Its protein is CASSALTGPDQPQHF.